A single T cell receptor beta chain is shown here with its context. The data were obtained in a study of OX40 agonist ivuxolimab in advanced cancers. Repertoires were generated with immunoSEQ multiplex PCR, while TCRdb's copy carries only in-frame clones and drops some. The table records tens of thousands of clones, roughly 88% of them present only once. The source material was CD4+ or CD8+ T cells sorted from blood, sampled in a trial of the OX40 agonist ivuxolimab. The receptor was derived from an adult with an advanced solid tumor such as melanoma, head and neck, liver or kidney cancer.

The CDR3 region has the DNA TGTGCCAGCAGCTTAACAGGAACCTACGAGCAGTACTTC. Protein: CASSLTGTYEQYF. This rearrangement joins TRBV7-2 to TRBJ2-7; the D gene is possibly TRBD1 (5 bases). CDR1 and CDR2 (germline): SGHTA, FQGNSA. V gave up 2 bases and J gave up 2 bases, with 7 bases separating them. This CDR3 contains 13 residues. The whole variable domain, filled in from reference TRBV7-2 and TRBJ2-7, reads GAGVSQSPSNKVTEKGKDVELRCDPISGHTALYWYRQSLGQGLEFLIYFQGNSAPDKSGLPSDRFSAERTGGSVSTLTIQRTQQEDSAVYLCASSLTGTYEQYFGPGTRLTVT.